Sequencing of this T cell receptor beta chain was carried out in a study of prognosis after radiotherapy for stage I lung cancer. For the study at large: Enrolled patients (over 12 men, more than 5 women) had a median age of approximately 71 years and an age range of about 53 to 90 years.

Using two-round multiplex PCR, the authors amplified TCR beta CDR3 from genomic DNA. Amplification during the initial PCR round employed primers specific to each TRBV and TRBJ gene. TCRdb re-called the multiplex PCR reads through MiXCR, storing one row per CDR3 protein. The sample consists of fewer than 30,000 distinct CDR3 sequences, 40% to 55% of them appearing once. This clonotype was recorded at least ten times. Its target is unknown. Whole-study findings and limits: Unique TCR clone counts fell after stereotactic body radiation therapy, median around 10,000 versus 6,900. There were reportedly differences in TRBV and TRBJ gene usage between patients with and without metastases.

The CDR3 extends over 14 amino acids. The trim removed 4 bases at V and 1 base at J, leaving 1 base unmatched. Collection of peripheral blood, in a volume of around 6 milliliters, was performed at each of two time points. The receptor comes from a donor older than 45 with non-small cell lung cancer. The V gene is TRBV12-3 or TRBV12-4, the J gene TRBJ1-2; 9 nucleotides agree with TRBD1. Material: PBMCs, obtained before or after stereotactic body radiation therapy (not recorded which). The CDR3 region is CASSSGQGNYGYTF. CDR3 DNA sequence: TGTGCCAGCAGTTCGGGACAGGGTAACTATGGCTACACCTTC.